Described below is a single TCR beta chain sequence and its context. This sample was taken from a study of blood T cell repertoires in COVID-19. Libraries were prepared by immunoSEQ multiplex PCR; TCRdb keeps only in-frame clonotypes and omits some of them. The data show some 170,000 clones, 80% to 90% seen once. Trimming took off 1 base at V and 8 bases at J, with 11 bases between the two ends. Germline CDR1 is SGHTA and CDR2 is FQGNSA. The CDR3 is 14 amino acids. The TCR originated in a woman in her fifties or sixties with acute or convalescent COVID-19. The specimen sequenced was peripheral blood. This chain joins TRBV7-2 and TRBJ1-4; D is unresolved. This chain's CDR3 is CASSLEGWREKLFF. The CDR3 DNA follows: TGTGCCAGCAGCTTAGAAGGGTGGAGGGAAAAACTGTTTTTT.